This T cell receptor (beta chain) is drawn from a study of memory CD4+ T cells and cytomegalovirus serostatus. Study-wide results and caveats: Repertoires predicted CMV serostatus with median bootstrapped AUC of roughly 0.95. Each of approximately 61 CMV-associated TCRbeta sequences occurred in one to five individuals.

The sort gate was single viable CD3+CD4+CD8-CD45RO+ cells for memory CD4+ T cells. This clone was seen a single time. What it recognizes is unknown. The same CDR3 arises from other DNA sequences in this sample as well. The repertoire was sequenced with immunoSEQ multiplex PCR; TCRdb's copy has only in-frame clones and lacks some. Here the sample spans roughly 56,000 clones, 82% being singletons. V gave up 1 base and J gave up 3 bases; unmatched junction bases: 0. Germline lookup yields CDR1 SEHNR and CDR2 FQNEAQ (reference sequence). The CDR3 extends over 16 amino acids. Sequencing was done on a sample of memory CD4+ T cells from blood. The TCR sequence derives from an adult in good health and CMV-seronegative. The rearrangement uses TRBV7-9 and TRBJ2-3, with 14 bases lining up with TRBD2. The CDR3 nucleotides are TGTGCCAGCAGCTTAGGACTAGCGGGGGGGACAGATACGCAGTATTTT. Its protein is CASSLGLAGGTDTQYF.